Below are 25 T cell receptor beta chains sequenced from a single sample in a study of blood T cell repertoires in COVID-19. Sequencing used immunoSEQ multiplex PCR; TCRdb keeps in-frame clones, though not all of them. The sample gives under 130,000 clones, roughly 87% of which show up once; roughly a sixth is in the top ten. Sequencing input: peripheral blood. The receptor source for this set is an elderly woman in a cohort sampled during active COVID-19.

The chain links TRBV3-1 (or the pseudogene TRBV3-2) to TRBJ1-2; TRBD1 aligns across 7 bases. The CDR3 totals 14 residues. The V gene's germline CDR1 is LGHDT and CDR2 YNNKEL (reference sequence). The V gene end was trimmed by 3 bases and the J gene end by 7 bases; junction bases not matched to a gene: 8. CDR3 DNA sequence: TGTGCCAGCAGCCAGCGACAGGGATCCTCTGGCTACACCTTC. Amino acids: CASSQRQGSSGYTF.

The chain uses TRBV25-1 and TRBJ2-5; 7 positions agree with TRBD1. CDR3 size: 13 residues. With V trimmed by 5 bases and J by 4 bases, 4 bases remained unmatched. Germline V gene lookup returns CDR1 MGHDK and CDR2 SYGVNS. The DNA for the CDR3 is TGTGCCAGCAGTCCCACAGGGGTAGAGACCCAGTACTTC. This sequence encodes CASSPTGVETQYF.

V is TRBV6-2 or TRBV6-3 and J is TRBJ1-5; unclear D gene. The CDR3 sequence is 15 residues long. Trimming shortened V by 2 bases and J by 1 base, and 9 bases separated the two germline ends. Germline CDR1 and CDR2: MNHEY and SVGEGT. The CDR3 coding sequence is TGTGCCAGCAGTTACAGCCTGCGGAGCAATCAGCCCCAGCATTTT. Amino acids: CASSYSLRSNQPQHF.

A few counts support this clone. In nucleotides, the CDR3 is TGTGCCAGCGGCCCCACAGGGCTTTATCAGCCCCAGCATTTT. This codes for CASGPTGLYQPQHF. The chain has TRBV6-5 and TRBJ1-5, with D perhaps matching TRBD1 (6 bases). The germline CDR1 and CDR2 sequences are MNHEY and SVGAGI. V shed 8 bases and J shed 5 bases, with 16 bases lying between them. The length of the CDR3 is 14 residues.

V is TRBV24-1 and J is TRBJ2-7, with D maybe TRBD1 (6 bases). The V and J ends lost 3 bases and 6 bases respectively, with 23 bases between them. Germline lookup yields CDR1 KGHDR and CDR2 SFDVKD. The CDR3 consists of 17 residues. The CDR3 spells CATSDGRTAVWGSEQYF. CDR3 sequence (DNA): TGTGCCACCAGTGATGGGCGGACAGCGGTGTGGGGCTCCGAGCAGTACTTC.

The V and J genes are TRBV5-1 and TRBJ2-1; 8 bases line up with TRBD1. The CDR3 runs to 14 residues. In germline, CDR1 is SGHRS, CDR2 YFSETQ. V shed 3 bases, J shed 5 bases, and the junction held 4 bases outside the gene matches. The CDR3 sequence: CASSSRTGNNEQFF. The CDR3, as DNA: TGCGCCAGCAGCTCCCGGACAGGGAACAATGAGCAGTTCTTC.

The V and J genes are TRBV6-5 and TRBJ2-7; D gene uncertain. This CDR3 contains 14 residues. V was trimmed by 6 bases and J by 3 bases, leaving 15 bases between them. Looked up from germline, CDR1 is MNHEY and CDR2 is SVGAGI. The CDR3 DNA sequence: TGTGCCAGCAGGTTAGACGGAACAGACTACGAGCAGTACTTC. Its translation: CASRLDGTDYEQYF.

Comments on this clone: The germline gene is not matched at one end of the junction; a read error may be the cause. CDR3 in amino acids: CASSLAVLSYEQYF. The CDR3 DNA follows: TGTGCCAGCAGTTTGGCTGTACTCTCCTACGAGCAGTACTTC. This chain joins TRBV5-5 and TRBJ2-7; D gene uncertain. Germline CDR1 SGHKS, CDR2 YYEKEE (reference sequence). CDR3 size: 14 residues.

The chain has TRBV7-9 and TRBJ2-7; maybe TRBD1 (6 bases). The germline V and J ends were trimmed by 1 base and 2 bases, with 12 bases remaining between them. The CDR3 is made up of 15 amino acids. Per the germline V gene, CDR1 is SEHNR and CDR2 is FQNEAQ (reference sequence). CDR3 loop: CASSLDRVITYEQYF. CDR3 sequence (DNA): TGTGCCAGCAGCTTAGACAGGGTTATTACCTACGAGCAGTACTTC. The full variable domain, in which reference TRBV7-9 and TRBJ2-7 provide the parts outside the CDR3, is DTGVSQNPRHKITKRGQNVTFRCDPISEHNRLYWYRQTLGQGPEFLTYFQNEAQLEKSRLLSDRFSAERPKGSFSTLEIQRTEQGDSAMYLCASSLDRVITYEQYFGPGTRLTVT.

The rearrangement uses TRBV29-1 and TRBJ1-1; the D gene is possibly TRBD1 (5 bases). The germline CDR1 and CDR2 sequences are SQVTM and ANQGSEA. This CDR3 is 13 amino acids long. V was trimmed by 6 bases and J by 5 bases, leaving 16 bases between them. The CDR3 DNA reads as TGCAGCGTCTCCCGCGGGGGTCGGACTGAAGCTTTCTTT. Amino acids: CSVSRGGRTEAFF. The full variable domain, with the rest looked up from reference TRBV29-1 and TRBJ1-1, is SAVISQKPSRDICQRGTSLTIQCQVDSQVTMMFWYRQQPGQSLTLIATANQGSEATYESGFVIDKFPISRPNLTFSTLTVSNMSPEDSSIYLCSVSRGGRTEAFFGQGTRLTVV.

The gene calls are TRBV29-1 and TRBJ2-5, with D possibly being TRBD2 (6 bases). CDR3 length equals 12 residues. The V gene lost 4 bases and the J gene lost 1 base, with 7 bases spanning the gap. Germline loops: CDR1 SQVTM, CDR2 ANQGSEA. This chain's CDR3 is CSVGDFQETQYF. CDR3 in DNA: TGCAGCGTTGGGGACTTCCAAGAGACCCAGTACTTC. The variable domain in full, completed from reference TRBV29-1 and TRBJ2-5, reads SAVISQKPSRDICQRGTSLTIQCQVDSQVTMMFWYRQQPGQSLTLIATANQGSEATYESGFVIDKFPISRPNLTFSTLTVSNMSPEDSSIYLCSVGDFQETQYFGPGTRLLVL.

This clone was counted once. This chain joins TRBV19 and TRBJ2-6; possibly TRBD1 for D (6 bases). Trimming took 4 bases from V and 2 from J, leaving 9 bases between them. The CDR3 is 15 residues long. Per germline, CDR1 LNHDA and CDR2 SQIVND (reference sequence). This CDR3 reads CASSTTGTGANVLTF. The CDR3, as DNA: TGTGCCAGTAGTACCACAGGGACTGGGGCCAACGTCCTGACTTTC. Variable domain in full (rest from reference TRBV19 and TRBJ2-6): DGGITQSPKYLFRKEGQNVTLSCEQNLNHDAMYWYRQDPGQGLRLIYYSQIVNDFQKGDIAEGYSVSREKKESFPLTVTSAQKNPTAFYLCASSTTGTGANVLTFGAGSRLTVL.

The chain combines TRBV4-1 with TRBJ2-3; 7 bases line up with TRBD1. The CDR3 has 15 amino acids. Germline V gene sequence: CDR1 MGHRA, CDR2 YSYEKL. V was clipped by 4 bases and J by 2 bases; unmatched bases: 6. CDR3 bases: TGCGCCAGCAGCCCCACCGGGACAGCCACAGATACGCAGTATTTT. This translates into CASSPTGTATDTQYF.

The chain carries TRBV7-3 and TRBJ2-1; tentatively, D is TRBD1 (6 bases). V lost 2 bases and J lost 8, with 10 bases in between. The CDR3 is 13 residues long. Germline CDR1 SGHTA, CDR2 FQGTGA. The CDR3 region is CASSLSQGHEQFF. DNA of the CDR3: TGTGCCAGCAGCTTATCACAGGGCCATGAGCAGTTCTTC.

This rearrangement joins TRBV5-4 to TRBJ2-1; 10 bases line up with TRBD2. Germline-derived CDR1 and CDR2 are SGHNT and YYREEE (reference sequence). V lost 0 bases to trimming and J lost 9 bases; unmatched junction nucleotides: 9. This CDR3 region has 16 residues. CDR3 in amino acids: CASSLASGGVYGEQFF. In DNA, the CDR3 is TGTGCCAGCAGCTTGGCTAGCGGGGGTGTCTACGGTGAGCAGTTCTTC.

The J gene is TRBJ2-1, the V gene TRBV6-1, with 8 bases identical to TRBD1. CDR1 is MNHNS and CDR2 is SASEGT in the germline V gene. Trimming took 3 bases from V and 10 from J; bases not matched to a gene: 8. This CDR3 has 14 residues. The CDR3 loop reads CASSDRGPPEEQFF. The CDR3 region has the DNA TGTGCCAGCAGTGACAGGGGGCCGCCGGAGGAGCAGTTCTTC.

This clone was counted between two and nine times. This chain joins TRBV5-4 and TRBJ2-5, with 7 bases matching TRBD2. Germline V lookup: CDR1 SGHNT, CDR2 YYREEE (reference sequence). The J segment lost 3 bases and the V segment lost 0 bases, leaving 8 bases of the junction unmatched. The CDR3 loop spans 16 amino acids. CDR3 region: CASSLGASGGEETQYF. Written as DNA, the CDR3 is TGTGCCAGCAGCTTGGGTGCTAGCGGAGGGGAAGAGACCCAGTACTTC. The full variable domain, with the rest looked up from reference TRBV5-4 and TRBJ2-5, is ETGVTQSPTHLIKTRGQQVTLRCSSQSGHNTVSWYQQALGQGPQFIFQYYREEENGRGNFPPRFSGLQFPNYSSELNVNALELDDSALYLCASSLGASGGEETQYFGPGTRLLVL.

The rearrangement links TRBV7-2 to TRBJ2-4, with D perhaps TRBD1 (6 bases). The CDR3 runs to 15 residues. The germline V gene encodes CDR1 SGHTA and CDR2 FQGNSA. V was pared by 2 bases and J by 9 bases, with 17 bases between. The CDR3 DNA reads TGTGCCAGCAGCTTAACGCTGACAGGAAAAGGCATTCAGTACTTC. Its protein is CASSLTLTGKGIQYF.

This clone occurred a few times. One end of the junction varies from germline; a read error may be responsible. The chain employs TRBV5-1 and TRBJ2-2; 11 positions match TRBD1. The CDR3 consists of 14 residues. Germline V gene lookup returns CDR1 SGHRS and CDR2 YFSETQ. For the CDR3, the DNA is TGCGCCTGCAGGACAGGGGGCGTCGCCGGGGAGCTGTTTTTT. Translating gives CACRTGGVAGELFF.

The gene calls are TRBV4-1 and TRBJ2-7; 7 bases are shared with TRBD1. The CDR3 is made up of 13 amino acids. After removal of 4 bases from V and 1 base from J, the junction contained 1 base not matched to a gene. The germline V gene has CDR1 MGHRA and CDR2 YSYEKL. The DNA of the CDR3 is TGCGCCAGCAGCCGGGACAGTTCCTACGAGCAGTACTTC. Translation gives CASSRDSSYEQYF.

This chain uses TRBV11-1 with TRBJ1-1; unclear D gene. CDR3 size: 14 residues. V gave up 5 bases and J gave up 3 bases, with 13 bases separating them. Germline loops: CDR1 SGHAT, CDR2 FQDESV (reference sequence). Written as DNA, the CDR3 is TGTGCCAGCAGCCCCTTACTTAGAGACACTGAAGCTTTCTTT. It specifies CASSPLLRDTEAFF.

CDR3 loop: CASRARDSFQETQYF. The CDR3 DNA reads TGTGCCAGCAGGGCGAGGGACAGCTTTCAAGAGACCCAGTACTTC. The V and J genes are TRBV28 and TRBJ2-5, with TRBD1 matching over 7 bases. There are 15 residues in the CDR3. Trimming removed 6 bases from V and 2 bases from J; junction bases left unmatched: 9. Germline values: CDR1 MDHEN, CDR2 SYDVKM.

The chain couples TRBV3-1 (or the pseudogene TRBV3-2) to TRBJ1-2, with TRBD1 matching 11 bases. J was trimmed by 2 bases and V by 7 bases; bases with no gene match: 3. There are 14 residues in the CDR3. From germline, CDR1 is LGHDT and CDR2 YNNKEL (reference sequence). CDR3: CASKGQGGNYGYTF. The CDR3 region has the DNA TGTGCCAGCAAGGGACAGGGGGGGAACTATGGCTACACCTTC.

In DNA form, the CDR3 reads TGCAGCGTGGCAGGAAACAGGGGGCTGTTTGGGGCTTTCTTT. It yields the protein CSVAGNRGLFGAFF. The J gene is TRBJ1-1, the V gene TRBV29-1; 9 bases align to TRBD1. Germline lookup yields CDR1 SQVTM and CDR2 ANQGSEA. This CDR3 comprises 14 residues. The J segment lost 11 bases and the V segment lost 6 bases, leaving 16 bases of the junction unmatched.

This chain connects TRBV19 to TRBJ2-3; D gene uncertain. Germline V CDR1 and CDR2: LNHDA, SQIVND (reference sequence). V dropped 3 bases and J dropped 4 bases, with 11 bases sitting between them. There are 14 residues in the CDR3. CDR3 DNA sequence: TGTGCCAGTAGTATGTCCCTTGCGGCAGATACGCAGTATTTT. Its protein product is CASSMSLAADTQYF.